One and the same sample provided the 16 T cell receptor beta chains below, sequenced in a study of response to subunit inactivated influenza vaccine. TCRdb re-derived calls from the RT-PCR reads in MiXCR, one entry per CDR3 protein. The sample has about 190,000 distinct CDR3 sequences, approximately 14% seen once; the top ten hold approximately 30%. The sequencing here drew on CD8+ T cells sorted from PBMCs, taken approximately 5 days after vaccination. The receptors stem from a man aged 45-65 years who received an inactivated influenza vaccine.

This chain joins TRBV2 and TRBJ2-5, with D uncertain. CDR1 and CDR2 from the germline V gene are SNHLY and FYNNEI. The ends were cut back, 2 bases at V and 2 bases at J, with 6 bases in the middle. This CDR3 comprises 13 residues. CDR3 region: CASSEYRQETQYF. For the CDR3, the DNA is TGTGCCAGCAGTGAATACAGACAAGAGACCCAGTACTTC.

The V gene is TRBV9, the J gene TRBJ2-5; D assignment may be TRBD1 or TRBD2 (5 bases each). In germline, CDR1 is SGDLS, CDR2 YYNGEE. This CDR3 is 15 amino acids long. The germline V and J ends were trimmed by 0 bases and 5 bases, with 14 bases remaining between them. The CDR3 here is CASSVAGDALETQYF. The CDR3 bases are TGTGCCAGCAGCGTAGCCGGGGACGCCCTTGAGACCCAGTACTTC.

The rearrangement links TRBV29-1 to TRBJ2-7; TRBD2 aligns across 9 bases. With V trimmed by 4 bases and J by 0 bases, 7 bases remained unmatched. Looked up from germline, CDR1 is SQVTM and CDR2 is ANQGSEA. There are 15 residues in the CDR3. CDR3 bases: TGCAGCGTTGGGTTTGTGACTAGCGGCTCCTACGAGCAGTACTTC. Protein sequence: CSVGFVTSGSYEQYF.

The gene calls are TRBV5-6 and TRBJ2-7, with 10 bases that match TRBD1. Trimming cost V 3 bases and J 5 bases; bases outside gene matches: 5. Per germline, CDR1 SGHDT and CDR2 YYEEEE. The CDR3 has 14 residues. CDR3 in DNA: TGTGCCAGCAGCTATCGACAGGGGGCACACGAGCAGTACTTC. Amino acids: CASSYRQGAHEQYF.

This clonotype has just a few counts. The chain employs TRBV28 and TRBJ2-3; 13 bases align to TRBD2. The CDR3 consists of 16 residues. From germline, CDR1 is MDHEN and CDR2 SYDVKM. V shed 6 bases, J shed 2 bases, and the junction held 5 bases outside the gene matches. DNA of the CDR3: TGTGCCAGCAGACCGACTAGCGGGAGGCTCACAGATACGCAGTATTTT. It is translated as CASRPTSGRLTDTQYF.

The chain employs TRBV29-1 and TRBJ2-3; D unresolved. The V end was cut by 1 base, the J end by 4 bases, with 15 bases between. The CDR3 extends over 15 amino acids. The germline CDR1 and CDR2 sequences are SQVTM and ANQGSEA. The CDR3 nucleotides are TGCAGCGTTGAAGTACTCTCAGAGGACGCAGATACGCAGTATTTT. Translating it yields CSVEVLSEDADTQYF.

The chain employs TRBV6-2 or TRBV6-3 and TRBJ2-7, with D possibly being TRBD1 (5 bases). The germline V gene has CDR1 MNHEY and CDR2 SVGEGT. The CDR3 has 14 residues. Trimming cost V 3 bases and J 2 bases, with 11 bases left between them. The CDR3 protein is CASSYRGITYEQYF. CDR3 bases: TGTGCCAGCAGTTATAGGGGCATCACCTACGAGCAGTACTTC.

This clonotype was observed a few times. V is TRBV7-6 and J is TRBJ2-6; D is perhaps TRBD1 or TRBD2 (5 bases each). This CDR3 comprises 19 residues. Trimming removed 2 bases at V and 2 bases at J, with 19 bases between. The V gene's germline CDR1 is SGHVS and CDR2 FNYEAQ. The CDR3 region is CASSLIVAGSLPGANVLTF. DNA for the CDR3: TGTGCCAGCAGCTTAATTGTTGCAGGGAGTCTTCCTGGGGCCAACGTCCTGACTTTC.

This clonotype was found a few times. The V and J genes are TRBV20-1 and TRBJ2-7, with TRBD1 as a possible D gene (6 bases). Trimming removed 2 bases at V and 2 bases at J, with 16 bases between. This CDR3 is 15 amino acids long. From germline, CDR1 is DFQATT and CDR2 SNEGSKA (reference sequence). CDR3 nucleotides: TGCAGTGCTAGAAACCCGGGACACCCGGCCTACGAGCAGTACTTC. This gives the protein CSARNPGHPAYEQYF.

This clonotype was seen a handful of times. DNA of the CDR3: TGCAGTGCAGAAACTGAAGACTCCTACGAGCAGTACTTC. Its protein is CSAETEDSYEQYF. The rearrangement joins TRBV20-1 to TRBJ2-7; no clear D gene. The V gene lost 6 bases and the J gene lost 0 bases, with 12 bases spanning the gap. CDR3 size: 13 residues. Germline V gene lookup returns CDR1 DFQATT and CDR2 SNEGSKA (reference sequence).

This clonotype was observed a few times. The chain carries TRBV7-9 and TRBJ2-3; 11 bases are shared with TRBD2. The V and J ends lost 5 bases and 2 bases, in that order; junction bases with no gene match: 9. The germline gives CDR1 SEHNR, CDR2 FQNEAQ (reference sequence). The CDR3 runs to 17 residues. This chain's CDR3 is CASSDHIAGGPTDTQYF. Written as DNA, the CDR3 is TGTGCCAGCAGCGACCACATAGCGGGGGGGCCCACAGATACGCAGTATTTT.

The chain employs TRBV4-3 and TRBJ2-1; 11 nucleotides match TRBD2. The germline V gene encodes CDR1 LGHNA and CDR2 YSLEER. Trimming cost V 0 bases and J 9 bases; bases outside gene matches: 16. The CDR3 is made up of 19 amino acids. The CDR3 region is CASSQETSVAGGPRAEQFF. CDR3 bases: TGCGCCAGCAGCCAAGAAACCTCTGTAGCGGGAGGGCCGCGAGCTGAGCAGTTCTTC.

The CDR3 DNA is TGCGCCAGCAGCCAAGGTTTTAGTGGAGCGTGGGCCTATGAGCAGTTCTTC. This encodes CASSQGFSGAWAYEQFF. V is TRBV4-3 and J is TRBJ2-1; no clear D gene. Trimming removed 1 base from V and 8 bases from J, with 21 bases in between. From germline, CDR1 is LGHNA and CDR2 YSLEER. This CDR3 has 17 residues.

This clonotype was recorded a few times. The chain uses TRBV20-1 and TRBJ2-7; 12 nucleotides line up with TRBD2. With 6 bases clipped from V and 1 base from J, the junction kept 7 bases outside the gene matches. The CDR3 extends over 15 amino acids. CDR1 is DFQATT, CDR2 SNEGSKA, per germline (reference sequence). The CDR3 DNA follows: TGCAGTGCCCCCGGGACTAGCGGGTTTTCCTACGAGCAGTACTTC. Amino acid sequence: CSAPGTSGFSYEQYF.

The gene calls are TRBV2 and TRBJ1-3, with D possibly matching TRBD1 (5 bases). The V and J ends lost 2 bases and 4 bases respectively, with 15 bases between them. Germline values: CDR1 SNHLY, CDR2 FYNNEI. The CDR3 is 16 residues long. CDR3 amino acids: CASSEYQGPGGNTIYF. The CDR3 DNA sequence: TGTGCCAGCAGTGAATATCAGGGCCCGGGAGGAAACACCATATATTTT.

The rearrangement uses TRBV10-1 and TRBJ2-2; D gene uncertain. The CDR3 totals 16 residues. V was shortened by 3 bases and J by 0 bases, with 11 bases between the two germline ends. In germline, CDR1 is WNHNN, CDR2 SYGVQD (reference sequence). The CDR3 loop reads CASSDITRANTGELFF. CDR3 DNA: TGCGCCAGCAGTGATATAACACGGGCGAACACCGGGGAGCTGTTTTTT.